This T cell receptor beta chain was captured by sequencing in a study of post-analysis software for immune sequencing data. Study conclusions and caveats: In patients, TRBV5-6, TRBV5-1 and TRBV20-1 belonged to four or five TRBV segments found more frequently than in controls.

The CDR3 is made up of 14 amino acids. CDR1 is MDHEN and CDR2 is SYDVKM in the germline V gene. Every TCR beta cDNA library bore unique molecular identifiers. TCRdb fed the PCR reads into MiXCR, producing one record per CDR3 protein. The sample records approximately 260,000 distinct CDR3 sequences, just over 35% being singletons. This clonotype was seen once. Its antigen is not identified. A read error may explain this, as a much larger clone is one base away. V gene TRBV28 combines with J gene TRBJ2-3; D not certain. The receptor was isolated from a girl aged 10-17 years with multiple sclerosis. The sequenced material came from blood. The CDR3 loop reads CAGSPNLSTDTQYF. CDR3 nucleotide sequence: TGTGCCGGCAGTCCCAATCTTAGCACAGATACGCAGTATTTT.